This T cell receptor beta chain was retrieved from a study of blood T cells in healthy people across ages. Sample-barcoded 5' priming and a J-beta primer mix drove a second PCR of roughly 7 to 11 cycles. Every molecule of cDNA carried a tag from a template-switch adaptor with 12 random nucleotides. Via MiXCR, TCRdb re-called the 5' RACE reads, giving one row per CDR3 protein. The sample lists 700,000 to 850,000 distinct CDR3 sequences; approximately 35% were seen once. This clonotype was counted only a few times. The antigen remains undetermined. Study outcomes and limitations: Roughly linearly, TCR beta diversity per million T cells fell as age increased. Naive T cell percentage strongly correlated with TCR beta diversity. Diversity figures derived from one million T cells were judged to underestimate the true value.

This CDR3 has 19 residues. The V gene end was trimmed by 2 bases and the J gene end by 3 bases; junction bases not matched to a gene: 13. From germline, CDR1 is SEHNR and CDR2 FQNEAQ (reference sequence). The material sequenced was blood. The sequence derives from a man in his late teens or twenties in good health. The gene calls are TRBV7-9 and TRBJ1-5, with 10 bases identical to TRBD1. As DNA, the CDR3 is TGTGCCAGCAGCTTATTAGGACAGGGGGATGAGCAGAACAATCAGCCCCAGCATTTT. Encoded protein: CASSLLGQGDEQNNQPQHF.